The rows below give T cell receptor beta chains drawn from one sample of a study of shared clonotypes between healthy human individuals. Clones were sequenced by immunoSEQ multiplex PCR, and TCRdb holds only the in-frame ones, with some missing. The data hold hundreds of thousands of clones, with 70% to 80% observed a single time. The sequenced sample was PBMCs. Source of these receptors: a woman aged 40 to 55 in good health. Some clones in this sample may be carry-over from other donors' samples. The CDR3 runs from the conserved cysteine through the conserved F or W. Each record gives: J gene, clone size, D gene, V gene, CDR3 DNA, CDR3 protein. The D gene is left open where the match is weak. Clone size is not always given. Where it is, it says once, few, many or a class for expanded clones.

j_gene: TRBJ2-7
abundance: NA
d_gene: TRBD1
v_gene: TRBV29-1
CDR3nt: TGCAGCGGACAGGGGTGCGAGCAGTACTTC
CDR3aa: CSGQGCEQYF

j_gene: TRBJ1-2
abundance: NA
d_gene: NA
v_gene: TRBV6-5
CDR3nt: TGTGCCAGCAGTTACTTGACAGGTTCTCGAGGCTACACCTTC
CDR3aa: CASSYLTGSRGYTF

j_gene: TRBJ2-1
abundance: NA
d_gene: NA
v_gene: TRBV6-5
CDR3nt: TGTGCCAGCAGCCACAATGAGCAGTTCTTC
CDR3aa: CASSHNEQFF

j_gene: TRBJ2-2
abundance: NA
d_gene: NA
v_gene: TRBV30
CDR3nt: TGTGCCTGGAGTGTAACAGGGACCGGGGAGCTGTTTTTT
CDR3aa: CAWSVTGTGELFF

j_gene: TRBJ2-3
abundance: few
d_gene: NA
v_gene: TRBV18
CDR3nt: TGTGCCAGCTCACGTAATAGCGGCACAGATACGCAGTATTTT
CDR3aa: CASSRNSGTDTQYF

j_gene: TRBJ1-1
abundance: NA
d_gene: NA
v_gene: TRBV5-1
CDR3nt: TGCGCCAGCAGCATACTCGGGACGGCGAACACTGAAGCTTTCTTT
CDR3aa: CASSILGTANTEAFF

j_gene: TRBJ1-1
abundance: NA
d_gene: NA
v_gene: TRBV28
CDR3nt: TGTGCCAGCAGTTTACTCCTTATGAACACTGAAGCTTTCTTT
CDR3aa: CASSLLLMNTEAFF

j_gene: TRBJ2-3
abundance: few
d_gene: TRBD2
v_gene: TRBV4-1
CDR3nt: TGCGCCAGCAGCCAAGCCGCCCGCGCTAGCGGGAGGGATACGCAGTATTTT
CDR3aa: CASSQAARASGRDTQYF

j_gene: TRBJ1-2
abundance: NA
d_gene: NA
v_gene: TRBV9
CDR3nt: TGTGCCAGCAGCGTAACAGGGAATTATGGCTACACCTTC
CDR3aa: CASSVTGNYGYTF

j_gene: TRBJ2-7
abundance: NA
d_gene: TRBD1
v_gene: TRBV5-1
CDR3nt: TGCGCCAGCAGCTTGGCCGTGGGACAGCAATACGAGCAGTACTTC
CDR3aa: CASSLAVGQQYEQYF

j_gene: TRBJ2-2
abundance: NA
d_gene: NA
v_gene: TRBV27
CDR3nt: TGTGCCAGCAGGCCAGGGAGGAACACCGGGGAGCTGTTTTTT
CDR3aa: CASRPGRNTGELFF

j_gene: TRBJ1-2
abundance: NA
d_gene: TRBD1
v_gene: TRBV30
CDR3nt: TGTGCCTGGAGGAACACCCCCAGGGGGCAATATGGCTACACCTTC
CDR3aa: CAWRNTPRGQYGYTF

j_gene: TRBJ2-5
abundance: NA
d_gene: TRBD1
v_gene: TRBV5-1
CDR3nt: TGCGCCAGCAGCTGGGGACAGGGCATGGGGACCCAGTACTTC
CDR3aa: CASSWGQGMGTQYF

j_gene: TRBJ2-3
abundance: once
d_gene: TRBD2
v_gene: TRBV29-1
CDR3nt: TGCAGCGTTGATAGGCTGGTAGCGGGAGGCTCCACAGATACGCAGTATTTT
CDR3aa: CSVDRLVAGGSTDTQYF

j_gene: TRBJ2-7
abundance: NA
d_gene: TRBD2
v_gene: TRBV7-6
CDR3nt: TGTGCCAGCAGCCTGGGGACTAGCGGGACCTACGAGCAGTACTTC
CDR3aa: CASSLGTSGTYEQYF

j_gene: TRBJ2-2
abundance: NA
d_gene: NA
v_gene: TRBV4-2
CDR3nt: TGTGCCAGCAGCCAAGTAGGGACACTCACCGGGGAGCTGTTTTTT
CDR3aa: CASSQVGTLTGELFF

j_gene: TRBJ2-7
abundance: NA
d_gene: NA
v_gene: TRBV19
CDR3nt: TGTGCCAGTAGTATAATGTTCGGGGATGACGGCTACGAGCAGTACTTC
CDR3aa: CASSIMFGDDGYEQYF

j_gene: TRBJ2-1
abundance: NA
d_gene: TRBD2
v_gene: TRBV9
CDR3nt: TGTGCCAGCAGCGTAGAGGGGACTAGGGGCAATGAGCAGTTCTTC
CDR3aa: CASSVEGTRGNEQFF

j_gene: TRBJ1-1
abundance: NA
d_gene: NA
v_gene: TRBV28
CDR3nt: TGTGCCAGCTCCTCGAACACTGAAGCTTTCTTT
CDR3aa: CASSSNTEAFF

j_gene: TRBJ2-5
abundance: NA
d_gene: NA
v_gene: TRBV28
CDR3nt: TGTGCCAGCAGTCCGGAATACCAAGAGACCCAGTACTTC
CDR3aa: CASSPEYQETQYF

j_gene: TRBJ1-1
abundance: NA
d_gene: NA
v_gene: TRBV6-6
CDR3nt: TGTGCCAGCAGTTACCGGGGGGCGAACACTGAAGCTTTCTTT
CDR3aa: CASSYRGANTEAFF

j_gene: TRBJ2-7
abundance: NA
d_gene: NA
v_gene: TRBV27
CDR3nt: TGTGCCAGCAGTCTATTCTGGGATCCGAAATACGAGCAGTACTTC
CDR3aa: CASSLFWDPKYEQYF

j_gene: TRBJ1-3
abundance: NA
d_gene: NA
v_gene: TRBV5-4
CDR3nt: TGTGCCAGCAGCTTGGGGGGGCGCCCTGGAAACACCATATATTTT
CDR3aa: CASSLGGRPGNTIYF

j_gene: TRBJ1-2
abundance: NA
d_gene: NA
v_gene: TRBV7-2
CDR3nt: TGTGCCAGCAGCTCCCAGGTCCTTAGTTATGGCTACACCTTC
CDR3aa: CASSSQVLSYGYTF

j_gene: TRBJ2-5
abundance: NA
d_gene: NA
v_gene: TRBV7-9
CDR3nt: TGTGCCAGCAGCTTAGATGGCGACCAAGAGACCCAGTACTTC
CDR3aa: CASSLDGDQETQYF

j_gene: TRBJ1-2
abundance: NA
d_gene: TRBD1
v_gene: TRBV29-1
CDR3nt: TGCAGCGTCCCCGGGACAGGGGGCTATGGCTACACCTTC
CDR3aa: CSVPGTGGYGYTF